The entry that follows covers one T cell receptor (beta chain) sequence. This specimen comes from a study of blood T cell repertoires in COVID-19. Overall study context: PBMCs, B-cell-depleted T cells, or T cells were the source of the cDNA or gDNA that made up the material.

There are 16 residues in the CDR3. Trimming cost V 6 bases and J 8 bases, with 22 bases left between them. The germline V gene has CDR1 MGHDK and CDR2 SYGVNS. Here immunoSEQ multiplex PCR was the method, and the copy in TCRdb shows in-frame clones only, minus some. The sample lists 250,000 to 400,000 clones, around 88% seen once, with 1.5% to 2% in the top ten. Material for sequencing was peripheral blood. The sequence was collected from a woman aged 30 to 39 with COVID-19, enrolled during active disease. The rearrangement joins TRBV25-1 to TRBJ1-4, with D possibly TRBD1 on 5 matching bases. CDR3 protein: CASSQPLGGAGEKLFF. CDR3 bases: TGTGCCAGCAGCCAACCCTTAGGAGGGGCGGGGGAAAAACTGTTTTTT.